This T cell receptor (beta chain) was observed in a study of regulatory T cells in long-lasting Graves disease. Study-wide points: TCR diversity in persistent Graves' patients was below that of newly diagnosed ones. In persistent patients, shared public clonotypes (under 3,000) outnumbered those in new patients (roughly 870). Owing to a sample size that was small, accuracy may have been reduced. Gene preferences differed: TRBV28, TRBJ1-2, TRBJ2-5 in persistent cases.

Time point indicated: persistent/refractory GD, antithyroid drugs over 5 years with positive TRAb. TCR sequences were obtained from RNA taken from PBMCs. Germline loops: CDR1 SEHNR, CDR2 FQNEAQ (reference sequence). The V gene lost 2 bases and the J gene lost 3 bases, with 7 bases spanning the gap. The CDR3 runs to 13 residues. Construction of the TCR beta libraries employed iRepertoire HTBI primers in conjunction with Arm-PCR of CDR3 regions. One entry per CDR3 protein results from TCRdb running MiXCR on the multiplex PCR reads. The table records about 400,000 distinct CDR3 sequences, 20% to 25% of them present only once. On this clonotype: Antigen: not known.

This chain connects TRBV7-9 to TRBJ2-5; D uncertain. The material sequenced was peripheral blood mononuclear cells (PBMCs), taken when the disease was refractory, from a patient treated with antithyroid drugs. This clonotype originated in a female donor with Graves disease. CDR3 in amino acids: CASSLLAEETQYF. CDR3 nucleotides: TGTGCCAGCAGCTTATTGGCTGAAGAGACCCAGTACTTC.